Below, 2 T cell receptor beta chains from the same sample are listed, as sequenced in a study of cytomegalovirus exposure and HLA in healthy donors. It was with 60 Vbeta and 13 Jbeta primers that the PCR ran. The data were produced by immunoSEQ multiplex PCR, yet TCRdb's version contains in-frame clones alone and is incomplete. The repertoire includes approximately 210,000 clones, about 77% of them detected once, and roughly 2.1% sits in the top ten. Sequenced sample: PBMCs. The receptors shown here come from a woman aged 30 to 39 in good health and CMV-seropositive.

The rearrangement joins TRBV5-1 to TRBJ2-7; 7 bases match TRBD2. The CDR3 runs 15 residues. Germline V gene sequence: CDR1 SGHRS, CDR2 YFSETQ. V was clipped by 4 bases and J by 1 base; unmatched bases: 8. CDR3 coding DNA: TGCGCCAGCAGCCTTGGGGGGGACTTGTCCTACGAGCAGTACTTC. Amino acids: CASSLGGDLSYEQYF.

This clone was seen more than once but under ten times. This chain connects TRBV28 to TRBJ1-6; 10 bases are shared with TRBD1. Germline V gene sequence: CDR1 MDHEN, CDR2 SYDVKM. The J segment lost 10 bases and the V segment lost 6 bases, leaving 9 bases of the junction unmatched. The CDR3 runs 15 residues. CDR3 sequence reads: CASSPRTGGWSPLHF. The CDR3 region has the DNA TGTGCCAGCAGCCCAAGGACAGGGGGGTGGTCACCCCTCCACTTT.